The sequence of this T cell receptor (beta chain) was determined in a study of cytomegalovirus exposure and HLA in healthy donors. About the study: One earlier analysis, a look at 180 million or so T cells, found roughly 120 million unique TCR beta sequences.

Study findings and constraints: HLA allele associations emerged for under 20,000 TCR beta sequences in a later analysis, at 0.05 false discovery rate.

The V end was cut by 4 bases, the J end by 7 bases, with 16 bases between. CDR1 MNHEY and CDR2 SMNVEV come from the germline V gene (reference sequence). This CDR3 comprises 14 residues. PCR involved 60 Vbeta and 13 Jbeta primers. Libraries were prepared by immunoSEQ multiplex PCR; TCRdb keeps only in-frame clonotypes and omits some of them. The sample includes 93,000 or so clones, roughly 77% of them seen just once. A note on this clone: The antigen remains undetermined.

Source material: PBMCs. The receptor's source is a woman younger than 35 in good health and CMV-seropositive. The genes are TRBV27 and TRBJ2-5, with D possibly TRBD1 on 6 matching bases. In nucleotides, the CDR3 is TGTGCCAGCAGTTCGTACAGGGATCAGGGGACCCAGTACTTC. It translates to CASSSYRDQGTQYF.